This TCR beta chain was obtained from a study of human T cells and chemical hapten exposure. Study-level information: Patients, chiefly female, had alopecia areata, totalis or universalis.

Germline V lookup: CDR1 DFQATT, CDR2 SNEGSKA (reference sequence). The CDR3 runs 16 residues. Between the trimmed V and J ends, which lost 1 base and 0 bases, there was a span of 16 bases. TCRdb recomputed calls from the RACE reads with MiXCR, one row per CDR3 protein. Altogether tens of thousands of distinct CDR3 sequences are present, approximately 12% being singletons, with the ten largest covering roughly 1.3%. The time point: patch test 3, about 24 weeks after DPC sensitization. The sample's treatment: therapeutic diphenylcyclopropenone sensitization with weekly scalp DPC. The starting material, unfractionated whole blood, was used for total RNA extraction. This clonotype was picked up many times.

The chain carries TRBV20-1 and TRBJ2-7; possibly TRBD2 for D (6 bases). The material sequenced was whole blood, taken in connection with sensitization to the hapten diphenylcyclopropenone (DPC). This TCR was sampled from a woman aged 50 to 60 with alopecia areata. Some clones in this sample may be carry-over from other donors' samples. The CDR3 region has the DNA TGCAGTGCTAGAGGCGGAGGGGTCCCGAGCTCCTACGAGCAGTACTTC. This codes for CSARGGGVPSSYEQYF.